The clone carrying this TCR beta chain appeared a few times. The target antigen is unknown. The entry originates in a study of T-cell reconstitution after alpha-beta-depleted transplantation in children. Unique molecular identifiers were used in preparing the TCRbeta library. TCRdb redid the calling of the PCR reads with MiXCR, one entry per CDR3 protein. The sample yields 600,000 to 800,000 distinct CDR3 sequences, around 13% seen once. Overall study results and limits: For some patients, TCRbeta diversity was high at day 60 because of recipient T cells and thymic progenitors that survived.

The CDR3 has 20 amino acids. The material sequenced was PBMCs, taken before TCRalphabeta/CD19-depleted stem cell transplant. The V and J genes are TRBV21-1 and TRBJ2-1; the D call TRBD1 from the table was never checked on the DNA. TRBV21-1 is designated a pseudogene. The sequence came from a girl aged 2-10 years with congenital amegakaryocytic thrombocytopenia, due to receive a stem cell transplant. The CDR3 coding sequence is TGTGCCAGCAGTGACCCCGGGACAGGGGGCCCTGTTGTTGCCTACAATGAGCAGTTCTTC. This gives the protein CASSDPGTGGPVVAYNEQFF.